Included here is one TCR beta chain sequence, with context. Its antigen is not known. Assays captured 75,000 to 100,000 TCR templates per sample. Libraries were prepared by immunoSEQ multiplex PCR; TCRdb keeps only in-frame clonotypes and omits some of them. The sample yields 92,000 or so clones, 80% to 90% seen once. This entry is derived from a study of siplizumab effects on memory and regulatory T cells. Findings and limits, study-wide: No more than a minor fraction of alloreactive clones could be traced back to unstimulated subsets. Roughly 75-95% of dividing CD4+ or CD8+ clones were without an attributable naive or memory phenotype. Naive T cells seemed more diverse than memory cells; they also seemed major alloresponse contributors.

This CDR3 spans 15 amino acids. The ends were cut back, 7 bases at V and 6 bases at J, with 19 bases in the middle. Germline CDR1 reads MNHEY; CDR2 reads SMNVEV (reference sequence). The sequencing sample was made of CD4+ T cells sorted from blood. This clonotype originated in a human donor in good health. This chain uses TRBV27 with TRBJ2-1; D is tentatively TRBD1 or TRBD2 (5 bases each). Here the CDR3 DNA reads TGTGCCAGCACCTTAGTGGGGGAGCCCGGCAATGAGCAGTTCTTC. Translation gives CASTLVGEPGNEQFF.